This TCR beta chain is drawn from a study of shared clonotypes between healthy human individuals. Whole-study results and caveats: A limitation of the genetic and exposure-history diversity represented arose from few donors. Clonotypes shared by all four donors outscored non-shared clonotypes in generation probability. Expectations were that clonotype sharing among donors would be affected by sequencing depth.

CDR1 is SQVTM, CDR2 ANQGSEA, per germline. The CDR3 runs to 13 residues. Trimming took 6 bases from V and 2 from J, leaving 10 bases between them. Cells designated naive CD8 were CD45RO-negative and were positively selected for CCR7, with terminally differentiated effector memory CD45RA+ cells excluded. The donors were adults (healthy and HIV-negative) with no recent acute infections or vaccinations. This clone was detected only once. Its antigen is not identified. The assay was immunoSEQ multiplex PCR, and TCRdb's table has in-frame clones only and misses some. The sample records about 680,000 clones, under 95% being singletons.

This clonotype originated in a man aged 30 to 45 in good health. The gene calls are TRBV29-1 and TRBJ2-2, with D unclear. What was sequenced was naive CD8+ T cells sorted from blood. CDR3 bases: TGCAGCGTGGTCCTCGCAAACACCGGGGAGCTGTTTTTT. Encoded protein: CSVVLANTGELFF.